This record concerns one TCR beta chain sequence. What it binds is unknown. The junction differs from germline at one of its ends, possibly a read error. These data belong to a study of T-cell reconstitution after alpha-beta-depleted transplantation in children. General observations from the study: Several patients had high TCRbeta diversity at day 60; it came from surviving recipient T cells and thymic progenitors. From newly produced T cells came most of the T-cell counts and diversity one year after transplant. Reported findings indicate that, about two months after transplant, alpha-beta T cells came from several hundred expanded clones, which were derived from non-depleted graft cells.

Unique molecular identifiers tagged the TCRbeta library. MiXCR, run by TCRdb on the PCR reads, gives a single entry per CDR3 protein. The data hold hundreds of thousands of distinct CDR3 sequences, with 16% observed a single time. Germline CDR1 reads DFQATT; CDR2 reads SNEGSKA (reference sequence). The CDR3 sequence is 17 residues long. This chain uses TRBV20-1 with TRBJ1-5; D is ambiguous. The source is a boy in the first two years of life who had a stem cell transplant for Wiskott-Aldrich syndrome, so the T cells may come from the graft donor. Sequences were derived from PBMCs, mostly from graft donor cells, sampled 360 days after TCRalphabeta/CD19-depleted stem cell transplant. The CDR3 sequence is CSAIHRRKQTSNQPQHF. The CDR3 DNA sequence: TGCAGTGCTATTCACCGGAGGAAACAGACTAGCAATCAGCCCCAACATTTT.